These 18 T cell receptor beta chains were sequenced from one sample in a study of cytomegalovirus exposure and HLA in healthy donors. Clones were sequenced by immunoSEQ multiplex PCR, and TCRdb holds only the in-frame ones, with some missing. The sample contains about 110,000 clones, 85% to 90% of which appear only once. Sequences were obtained from PBMCs. These receptors were taken from a woman under 30 in good health and CMV-seropositive.

The chain is built from TRBV11-3 and TRBJ2-7; 7 bases are a match to TRBD1. CDR1 is SGHNT, CDR2 YENEEA, per germline. The length of the CDR3 is 14 residues. J was trimmed by 0 bases and V by 5 bases; bases with no gene match: 4. The CDR3 protein is CASSPRDSSYEQYF. The CDR3 nucleotides read TGTGCCAGCAGCCCAAGGGACAGCTCCTACGAGCAGTACTTC.

The chain combines TRBV19 with TRBJ2-5; no reliable D call. V dropped 2 bases and J dropped 0 bases, with 7 bases sitting between them. The CDR3 runs 14 residues. Germline assignment: CDR1 LNHDA and CDR2 SQIVND (reference sequence). The CDR3 here is CASSILTHQETQYF. The DNA for the CDR3 is TGTGCCAGTAGTATACTTACACACCAAGAGACCCAGTACTTC.

This chain joins TRBV5-4 and TRBJ1-2, with a weak D call TRBD1 (6 bases). The V gene's germline CDR1 is SGHNT and CDR2 YYREEE (reference sequence). The CDR3 length is 15 residues. Deletions cut 0 bases from V and 1 base from J, with 10 bases between. The CDR3 region has the DNA TGTGCCAGCAGCTTGGGTGGACAGAGTAACTATGGCTACACCTTC. Protein sequence: CASSLGGQSNYGYTF.

The CDR3 loop is CASSPGPTYEQYF. The CDR3 coding sequence is TGTGCCAGCTCACCAGGGCCGACCTACGAGCAGTACTTC. The genes are TRBV18 and TRBJ2-7; D gene ambiguous. CDR3 length: 13 residues. The V gene lost 2 bases and the J gene lost 2 bases, with 7 bases spanning the gap. The germline gives CDR1 KGHSH, CDR2 LQKENI.

The genes are TRBV4-2 and TRBJ2-2, with 7 bases identical to TRBD1. Trimming took 0 bases from V and 3 from J; bases not matched to a gene: 4. The CDR3 loop spans 16 amino acids. The V gene's germline CDR1 is LGHNA and CDR2 YNFKEQ. For the CDR3, the DNA is TGTGCCAGCAGCCAAGAACAGGGGTTCGACACCGGGGAGCTGTTTTTT. Protein sequence: CASSQEQGFDTGELFF.

This clone was found a few times. The chain couples TRBV5-6 to TRBJ1-6; no definite D call. The germline V gene encodes CDR1 SGHDT and CDR2 YYEEEE. The CDR3 spans 13 residues. The V end was cut by 0 bases, the J end by 10 bases, with 8 bases between. CDR3 amino acids: CASSLGGSSPLHF. CDR3 coding DNA: TGTGCCAGCAGCTTGGGAGGGTCCTCACCCCTCCACTTT.

This rearrangement joins TRBV28 to TRBJ1-4; TRBD1 is a possible D gene (5 bases). The length of the CDR3 is 17 residues. Germline V gene sequence: CDR1 MDHEN, CDR2 SYDVKM. V shed 7 bases and J shed 8 bases, with 26 bases lying between them. Here the CDR3 DNA reads TGTGCCAGCACTTTCCAGGGAGGAGGGTTTTATGGGGAAAAACTGTTTTTT. It translates to CASTFQGGGFYGEKLFF.

The rearrangement joins TRBV5-8 to TRBJ2-1, with 10 bases that match TRBD1. The CDR3 is 15 amino acids. Germline CDR1 SGHTS, CDR2 YDEGEE. V gave up 4 bases and J gave up 6 bases; unmatched junction bases: 7. CDR3 residues: CASSPDRGTLNEQFF. Here the CDR3 DNA reads TGTGCCAGCAGCCCGGACAGGGGGACCCTCAATGAGCAGTTCTTC.

This clone was found a few times. The chain employs TRBV29-1 and TRBJ2-3; no firm D call. V was cut by 4 bases and J by 3 bases, with 14 bases left in between. The CDR3 has 14 amino acids. Germline CDR1 is SQVTM and CDR2 is ANQGSEA. The CDR3 DNA sequence: TGCAGCGTTGTTGGTAACTTCCCAACAGATACGCAGTATTTT. This encodes CSVVGNFPTDTQYF.

The genes are TRBV7-2 and TRBJ2-7; D call uncertain. The CDR3 covers 11 residues. CDR1 is SGHTA, CDR2 FQGNSA, per germline. The ends were cut back, 4 bases at V and 3 bases at J, with 4 bases in the middle. CDR3 region: CASSSYYEQYF. CDR3 coding DNA: TGTGCCAGCAGCTCTTACTACGAGCAGTACTTC.

The genes are TRBV28 and TRBJ2-7; no reliable D call. V was shortened by 5 bases and J by 6 bases, with 17 bases between the two germline ends. This CDR3 has 14 residues. Per germline, CDR1 MDHEN and CDR2 SYDVKM. CDR3 in DNA: TGTGCCAGCAGTCCCTCAGATGACTCTTCCGAGCAGTACTTC. It translates to CASSPSDDSSEQYF.

This chain joins TRBV4-1 and TRBJ1-2; 8 nucleotides match TRBD1. This CDR3 region has 13 residues. Per the germline V gene, CDR1 is MGHRA and CDR2 is YSYEKL. V lost 4 bases, J lost 8 bases, and 6 bases stayed unmatched. CDR3 in DNA: TGCGCCAGCAGCCGACAGACAGGGGAAGGCTACACCTTC. Protein: CASSRQTGEGYTF.

The V and J genes are TRBV6-1 and TRBJ2-5, with TRBD2 identical over 9 bases. Trimming removed 7 bases from V and 0 bases from J; junction bases left unmatched: 3. Germline V gene sequence: CDR1 MNHNS, CDR2 SASEGT. This CDR3 has 14 amino acids. This CDR3 reads CASTLAGYQETQYF. The CDR3 bases are TGTGCCAGCACGCTAGCGGGGTACCAAGAGACCCAGTACTTC.

Notes on this clone: At one end the junction does not follow the germline gene, possibly because of a read error. J is TRBJ2-3 and V is TRBV5-4; 7 nucleotides agree with TRBD2. The germline gives CDR1 SGHNT, CDR2 YYREEE (reference sequence). There are 15 residues in the CDR3. CDR3 sequence: CASSLVGGNPNTQYF. The CDR3 DNA sequence: TGTGCCAGCAGTTTGGTGGGGGGGAACCCGAATACGCAGTATTTT.

The CDR3, as DNA: TGTGCCAGCAGTGTAGGGACAGCCAGCTCCTACGAGCAGTACTTC. It translates to CASSVGTASSYEQYF. The genes are TRBV2 and TRBJ2-7; 7 bases map to TRBD1. CDR1 and CDR2 from the germline V gene are SNHLY and FYNNEI. Unmatched junction bases numbered 6, after V lost 4 bases and J lost 0 bases. The CDR3 is 15 residues long.

This chain links TRBV6-6 with TRBJ2-7, with D perhaps matching TRBD1 (5 bases). Trimming removed 2 bases from V and 0 bases from J, with 8 bases in between. The germline V gene encodes CDR1 MNHNY and CDR2 SVGAGI (reference sequence). The CDR3 extends over 14 amino acids. For the CDR3, the DNA is TGTGCCAGCAGTTACAGGGGTAGCTCCTACGAGCAGTACTTC. It yields the protein CASSYRGSSYEQYF.

A single count supports this clone. This chain links TRBV25-1 with TRBJ2-7, with TRBD1 identical over 9 bases. CDR1 is MGHDK and CDR2 is SYGVNS in the germline V gene. Trimming at V came to 6 bases and at J to 4 bases, leaving 13 bases not matched to a gene. The CDR3 contains 16 residues. As DNA, the CDR3 is TGTGCCAGCAGGACCGGGACCGGGACAGGGTTATACGAGCAGTACTTC. This encodes CASRTGTGTGLYEQYF.

The J gene is TRBJ2-1, the V gene TRBV11-3; TRBD1 aligns across 8 bases. The CDR3 has 13 amino acids. Trimming took 6 bases from V and 5 from J; bases not matched to a gene: 3. Germline CDR1 reads SGHNT; CDR2 reads YENEEA. CDR3 DNA sequence: TGTGCCAGCAGTGGGACAGGAGACAATGAGCAGTTCTTC. Encoded protein: CASSGTGDNEQFF.